Listed below are T cell receptor beta chains from one sample, sequenced in a study of CD8 T cell repertoires and HIV-1 epitope variants. Repertoires were generated with immunoSEQ multiplex PCR, while TCRdb's copy carries only in-frame clones and drops some. This sample yields about 95,000 clones, of which around 67% are seen a single time; about 26% belongs to the top ten. Sample: uncultured baseline CD8+ T cells from peripheral blood mononuclear cells (PBMCs). Receptors were obtained from a male donor with HIV. Both conserved end residues are part of each CDR3. D genes are given only for firm matches. Size is stated for part of the rows, as once, few or many counts, or as a class when the clone is expanded.

j_call | v_call | d_call | clone_size | cdr3_nt | cdr3_aa
TRBJ2-7 | TRBV5-8 | TRBD2 | NA | TGTGCCAGCTCGGGGTATGGGACTAGCGATTTCGTGGGCGAGCAGTACTTC | CASSGYGTSDFVGEQYF
TRBJ1-1 | TRBV2 | NA | NA | TGTGCCAGCGGGCTGTACACTGAAGCTTTCTTT | CASGLYTEAFF
TRBJ2-3 | TRBV7-3 | TRBD1 | few | TGTGCCAGCAGCTTAAATGACAGGGGCCCGGTAGGCACGCAGTATTTT | CASSLNDRGPVGTQYF
TRBJ1-1 | TRBV5-6 | NA | NA | TGTGCCAGCAGCTTGTCCGGGGCGGGGGGCACTGAAGCTTTCTTT | CASSLSGAGGTEAFF
TRBJ2-2 | TRBV30 | NA | few | TGTGCCTGTAGTATTAGCCCCGGGGAGCTGTTTTTT | CACSISPGELFF
TRBJ1-1 | TRBV7-2 | NA | many | TGTGCCAGCAGCTTAGCACAGAGGGGTTTAACTGAAGCTTTCTTT | CASSLAQRGLTEAFF
TRBJ1-3 | TRBV11-2 | NA | once | TGTGCCAGCAGCTTCTCTACAGCCCCTGGAAACACCATATATTTT | CASSFSTAPGNTIYF
TRBJ1-4 | TRBV4-3 | NA | NA | TGCGCCAGCAGCCAAGAAGGGGGGATAGGGAATGAAAAACTGTTTTTT | CASSQEGGIGNEKLFF
TRBJ2-7 | TRBV4-1 | TRBD2 | NA | TGCGCCAGCAGCCAAGATAGGACTAGCGGGAGGCCCTACGAGCAGTACTTC | CASSQDRTSGRPYEQYF
TRBJ1-1 | TRBV28 | NA | NA | TGTGCCAGCAGTTTCCGAGGGGGTCACACTGAAGCTTTCTTT | CASSFRGGHTEAFF
TRBJ2-1 | TRBV19 | TRBD2 | NA | TGTGCCAGTAGCCTGACTAGCGGGACCTACAATGAGCAGTTCTTC | CASSLTSGTYNEQFF
TRBJ1-2 | TRBV6-1 | TRBD1 | many | TGTGCCAGCAGTGGACGACAGGGGGCGTCCGACACCTTC | CASSGRQGASDTF
TRBJ1-2 | TRBV27 | TRBD1 | once | TGTGCCAGCAGTATGACAGGGGGCACGGGGGGCTACACCTTC | CASSMTGGTGGYTF
TRBJ2-5 | TRBV5-1 | TRBD2 | NA | TGCGCCAGCAAAGACATGACTAGCGGGGGAGAGACCCAGTACTTC | CASKDMTSGGETQYF
TRBJ2-1 | TRBV2 | TRBD1 | NA | TGTGCCAGCAAGCAGGGGGCGGGGTACAATGAGCAGTTCTTC | CASKQGAGYNEQFF
TRBJ1-5 | TRBV10-2 | NA | few | TGCGCCAGCAGTCCTGTGGGGCGCAATCAGCCCCAGCATTTT | CASSPVGRNQPQHF
TRBJ2-7 | TRBV6-5 | NA | NA | TGTGCCAGCAGTTACGATGGACAGTACTACGAGCAGTACTTC | CASSYDGQYYEQYF
TRBJ2-5 | TRBV19 | NA | NA | TGTGCCAGTAGTATGGGACCCGCCTCGGCGGCCCAGTACTTC | CASSMGPASAAQYF
TRBJ2-1 | TRBV19 | NA | NA | TGTGCCACCAATAAGGGGAAGCAGTTCTTC | CATNKGKQFF
TRBJ1-4 | TRBV28 | TRBD1 | NA | TGTGCCAGCAGACAACTTCGGGACAGGGGGCTAAGGGAAAAACTGTTTTTT | CASRQLRDRGLREKLFF
TRBJ2-5 | TRBV10-3 | TRBD1 | NA | TGTGCCATCAGGGACAGGGGAGAGACCCAGTACTTC | CAIRDRGETQYF
TRBJ1-1 | TRBV6-1 | TRBD1 | few | TGTGCCAGCAGAGAAGGGGGCGCGAGGACTGAAGCTTTCTTT | CASREGGARTEAFF